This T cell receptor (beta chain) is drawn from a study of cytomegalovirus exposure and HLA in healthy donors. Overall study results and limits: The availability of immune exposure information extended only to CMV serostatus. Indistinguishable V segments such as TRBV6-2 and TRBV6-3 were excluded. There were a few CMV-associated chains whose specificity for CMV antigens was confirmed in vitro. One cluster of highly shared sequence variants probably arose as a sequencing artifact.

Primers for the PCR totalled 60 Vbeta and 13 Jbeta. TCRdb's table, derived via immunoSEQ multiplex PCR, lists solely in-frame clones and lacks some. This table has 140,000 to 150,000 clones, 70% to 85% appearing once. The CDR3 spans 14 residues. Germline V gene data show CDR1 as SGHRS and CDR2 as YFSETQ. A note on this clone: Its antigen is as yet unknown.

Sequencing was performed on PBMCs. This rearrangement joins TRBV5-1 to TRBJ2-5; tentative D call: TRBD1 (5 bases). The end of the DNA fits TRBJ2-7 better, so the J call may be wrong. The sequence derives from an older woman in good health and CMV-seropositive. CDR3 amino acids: CASSLGGRSYEQYF. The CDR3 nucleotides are TGCGCCAGCAGCTTGGGGGGCCGGTCCTACGAGCAGTACTTC.